The rows below give T cell receptor beta chains drawn from one sample of a study of response to subunit inactivated influenza vaccine. TCRdb re-called the RT-PCR reads with MiXCR, one entry per CDR3 protein. The table includes about 780,000 distinct CDR3 sequences, under 20% detected once. Specimen: PBMCs from blood, collected approximately 5 days after vaccination. These receptors all stem from a man over 45 who received an inactivated influenza vaccine. Each CDR3 is given with its conserved first and last residue. Each record gives: V gene, D gene, clone size, J gene, CDR3 DNA, CDR3 protein. The D gene is left open where the match is weak. Clone size, where shown, is once, few, many, or a class for clones that have expanded.

v_gene: TRBV20-1
d_gene: NA
abundance: few
j_gene: TRBJ2-5
CDR3nt: TGCAGTGCAGAAGCCGGGACCCAAGAGACCCAGTACTTC
CDR3aa: CSAEAGTQETQYF

v_gene: TRBV29-1
d_gene: TRBD2
abundance: few
j_gene: TRBJ2-7
CDR3nt: TGCAGCGTCCTTAGCGGGAGTCAGTACGAGCAGTACTTC
CDR3aa: CSVLSGSQYEQYF

v_gene: TRBV10-3
d_gene: NA
abundance: NA
j_gene: TRBJ2-3
CDR3nt: TGTGCCATCAGTGACGTGGAGGGCCCAGATACGCAGTATTTT
CDR3aa: CAISDVEGPDTQYF

v_gene: TRBV20-1
d_gene: TRBD2
abundance: many
j_gene: TRBJ2-7
CDR3nt: TGCAGTGCTAGAAATAGCGGGAGTAGGTACGAGCAGTACTTC
CDR3aa: CSARNSGSRYEQYF

v_gene: TRBV12-3/TRBV12-4
d_gene: NA
abundance: NA
j_gene: TRBJ1-6
CDR3nt: TGTGCCAGCAGCCCCGGGACTGAAAATTCACCCCTCCACTTT
CDR3aa: CASSPGTENSPLHF

v_gene: TRBV28
d_gene: NA
abundance: once
j_gene: TRBJ2-3
CDR3nt: TGTGCCATGGGCCCCGGGCGTTATACGCAGTATTTT
CDR3aa: CAMGPGRYTQYF

v_gene: TRBV29-1
d_gene: NA
abundance: NA
j_gene: TRBJ2-5
CDR3nt: TGCAGCGTGCACCAAGAGACCCAGTACTTC
CDR3aa: CSVHQETQYF

v_gene: TRBV12-3/TRBV12-4
d_gene: NA
abundance: NA
j_gene: TRBJ2-7
CDR3nt: TGTGCCAGCAGTCTAGGACCCGTCGGCTCTACCTACGAGCAGTACTTC
CDR3aa: CASSLGPVGSTYEQYF

v_gene: TRBV20-1
d_gene: NA
abundance: few
j_gene: TRBJ1-1
CDR3nt: TGCAGTGCCTTACGGGACCCTGAAGCTTTCTTT
CDR3aa: CSALRDPEAFF

v_gene: TRBV4-3
d_gene: NA
abundance: few
j_gene: TRBJ1-6
CDR3nt: TGCGCCAGCAGCCGACTACAGGGTCCCGATTCACCCCTCCACTTT
CDR3aa: CASSRLQGPDSPLHF

v_gene: TRBV12-3/TRBV12-4
d_gene: NA
abundance: NA
j_gene: TRBJ2-5
CDR3nt: TGTGCCAGCAGGCCAAAGCCGCTAGAGACCCAGTACTTC
CDR3aa: CASRPKPLETQYF

v_gene: TRBV20-1
d_gene: NA
abundance: NA
j_gene: TRBJ1-5
CDR3nt: TGCAGTGCGGAAACAGGCAGGCGGCAGCCCCAGCATTTT
CDR3aa: CSAETGRRQPQHF

v_gene: TRBV12-3/TRBV12-4
d_gene: NA
abundance: few
j_gene: TRBJ2-3
CDR3nt: TGTGCCAGCAGCTCGGCGTCGTGGATAGGTCGGACAGATACGCAGTATTTT
CDR3aa: CASSSASWIGRTDTQYF

v_gene: TRBV6-2/TRBV6-3
d_gene: TRBD2
abundance: NA
j_gene: TRBJ2-7
CDR3nt: TGTGCCAGCAGCTCGACTAGCGGGACAGTTTACGAGCAGTACTTC
CDR3aa: CASSSTSGTVYEQYF

v_gene: TRBV4-1
d_gene: NA
abundance: NA
j_gene: TRBJ1-5
CDR3nt: TGCGCCAGCAGCCAAGATTCGGGGGGCATTCAGCCCCAGCATTTT
CDR3aa: CASSQDSGGIQPQHF

v_gene: TRBV20-1
d_gene: NA
abundance: NA
j_gene: TRBJ1-3
CDR3nt: TGCAGTGCTAGCTTCGGCAGGCAAGCTGGAAACACCATATATTTT
CDR3aa: CSASFGRQAGNTIYF

v_gene: TRBV9
d_gene: NA
abundance: few
j_gene: TRBJ2-7
CDR3nt: TGTGCCAGCAGCGTAGGGGGCAGTTCGGGCGAGCAGTACTTC
CDR3aa: CASSVGGSSGEQYF

v_gene: TRBV7-9
d_gene: NA
abundance: many
j_gene: TRBJ2-7
CDR3nt: TGTGCCAGCAGCCGAATAATCTACGAGCAGTACTTC
CDR3aa: CASSRIIYEQYF

v_gene: TRBV7-2
d_gene: NA
abundance: NA
j_gene: TRBJ2-3
CDR3nt: TGTGCCAGCAGCTTAGTTAAGGAGGATACGCAGTATTTT
CDR3aa: CASSLVKEDTQYF

v_gene: TRBV12-3/TRBV12-4
d_gene: NA
abundance: NA
j_gene: TRBJ2-2
CDR3nt: TGTGCCAGCAGTTTAAACGGAGTCGGGGAGCTGTTTTTT
CDR3aa: CASSLNGVGELFF

v_gene: TRBV12-3/TRBV12-4
d_gene: NA
abundance: many
j_gene: TRBJ1-3
CDR3nt: TGTGCCAGCAGTTTAAGTAGCTCTGGAAACACCATATATTTT
CDR3aa: CASSLSSSGNTIYF

v_gene: TRBV12-3/TRBV12-4
d_gene: NA
abundance: NA
j_gene: TRBJ1-1
CDR3nt: TGTGCCAGCAGTTTCTCCAGGGCGGGAGCTTTCTTT
CDR3aa: CASSFSRAGAFF

v_gene: TRBV4-3
d_gene: NA
abundance: few
j_gene: TRBJ2-5
CDR3nt: TGCGCCAGCAGCCAAGATTGGTCCAGAGAGACCCAGTACTTC
CDR3aa: CASSQDWSRETQYF

v_gene: TRBV7-9
d_gene: NA
abundance: few
j_gene: TRBJ1-5
CDR3nt: TGTGCCAGCAGCTTATTTCTCGAGCCCCAGCATTTT
CDR3aa: CASSLFLEPQHF

v_gene: TRBV15
d_gene: NA
abundance: few
j_gene: TRBJ1-2
CDR3nt: TGTGCCACCAGCAGCAACGGCGGCTACTATGGCTACACCTTC
CDR3aa: CATSSNGGYYGYTF

v_gene: TRBV5-1
d_gene: TRBD1
abundance: NA
j_gene: TRBJ1-1
CDR3nt: TGCGCCAGCAGCTCTCCACCGGGGACAGAGAACACTGAAGCTTTCTTT
CDR3aa: CASSSPPGTENTEAFF

v_gene: TRBV12-3/TRBV12-4
d_gene: NA
abundance: many
j_gene: TRBJ2-1
CDR3nt: TGTGCCAGCAGTTTTTGGGGCAATGAGCAGTTCTTC
CDR3aa: CASSFWGNEQFF

v_gene: TRBV12-3/TRBV12-4
d_gene: NA
abundance: many
j_gene: TRBJ1-1
CDR3nt: TGTGCCAGCAGTTTCCGTCAAGGTCTGAGGCTCACTGAAGCTTTCTTT
CDR3aa: CASSFRQGLRLTEAFF

v_gene: TRBV5-4
d_gene: TRBD2
abundance: few
j_gene: TRBJ2-1
CDR3nt: TGTGCCAGCAGCACGGCCCCAACTAAGCGGGGATCCTACAATGAGCAGTTCTTC
CDR3aa: CASSTAPTKRGSYNEQFF

v_gene: TRBV5-5
d_gene: NA
abundance: NA
j_gene: TRBJ2-7
CDR3nt: TGTGCCAGCAGCCCCGACCCAACAGGGACCTACGAGCAGTACTTC
CDR3aa: CASSPDPTGTYEQYF

v_gene: TRBV27
d_gene: NA
abundance: many
j_gene: TRBJ1-2
CDR3nt: TGTGCCAGCAGTTTGTTTGGCCTTACGGGCTACACCTTC
CDR3aa: CASSLFGLTGYTF

v_gene: TRBV10-3
d_gene: TRBD1
abundance: few
j_gene: TRBJ2-7
CDR3nt: TGTGCCATCGGGGGACAGGGAGCCTACGAGCAGTACTTC
CDR3aa: CAIGGQGAYEQYF

v_gene: TRBV5-1
d_gene: TRBD2
abundance: many
j_gene: TRBJ2-1
CDR3nt: TGCGCCAGCAGCTTGGGAGCGGGGGGTTTCAATGAGCAGTTCTTC
CDR3aa: CASSLGAGGFNEQFF

v_gene: TRBV4-3
d_gene: TRBD1
abundance: NA
j_gene: TRBJ2-2
CDR3nt: TGCGCCAGCAGCCAAGATTGGGCGACAGGGCTCTCCACCGGGGAGCTGTTTTTT
CDR3aa: CASSQDWATGLSTGELFF

v_gene: TRBV7-2
d_gene: NA
abundance: NA
j_gene: TRBJ1-1
CDR3nt: TGTGCCAGCAGCTTAAACAATCTCGGGGACACTGAAGCTTTCTTT
CDR3aa: CASSLNNLGDTEAFF

v_gene: TRBV7-9
d_gene: NA
abundance: NA
j_gene: TRBJ1-1
CDR3nt: TGTGCCAGCAGCCCTGACCCTGGGGGTGGAGCGGCTGAAGCTTTCTTT
CDR3aa: CASSPDPGGGAAEAFF

v_gene: TRBV10-3
d_gene: NA
abundance: NA
j_gene: TRBJ2-7
CDR3nt: TGTGCCATCAGTGAGAGGTTCGAGCAGTACTTC
CDR3aa: CAISERFEQYF

v_gene: TRBV18
d_gene: NA
abundance: NA
j_gene: TRBJ1-1
CDR3nt: TGTGCCAGCTCACCGGAGGGGATTGAAGCTTTCTTT
CDR3aa: CASSPEGIEAFF

v_gene: TRBV5-5
d_gene: NA
abundance: NA
j_gene: TRBJ1-5
CDR3nt: TGTGCCAGCAGCCCAACACAGGGCAGCAATCAGCCCCAGCATTTT
CDR3aa: CASSPTQGSNQPQHF

v_gene: TRBV5-1
d_gene: NA
abundance: NA
j_gene: TRBJ2-2
CDR3nt: TGCGCCAGCAGCTGGTCCCTCGCGAACACCGGGGAGCTGTTTTTT
CDR3aa: CASSWSLANTGELFF

v_gene: TRBV7-2
d_gene: NA
abundance: NA
j_gene: TRBJ2-3
CDR3nt: TGTGCCAGCAGCCCCCCCAGCGTTTTTAGCACAGATACGCAGTATTTT
CDR3aa: CASSPPSVFSTDTQYF

v_gene: TRBV20-1
d_gene: NA
abundance: NA
j_gene: TRBJ2-3
CDR3nt: TGCAGTGCTAGAGATGGGGGGGGCAGGTTAGATACGCAGTATTTT
CDR3aa: CSARDGGGRLDTQYF

v_gene: TRBV6-1
d_gene: NA
abundance: few
j_gene: TRBJ2-6
CDR3nt: TGTGCCAGCAGAGTGTCAGGTACCGGGGCCAACGTCCTGACTTTC
CDR3aa: CASRVSGTGANVLTF

v_gene: TRBV30
d_gene: NA
abundance: few
j_gene: TRBJ2-1
CDR3nt: TGTGCCTCCCGTTTGGGATCGGGTCTTGATGAGCAGTTCTTC
CDR3aa: CASRLGSGLDEQFF

v_gene: TRBV10-1
d_gene: NA
abundance: few
j_gene: TRBJ1-3
CDR3nt: TGCGCCAGCAGTGAGTCTCCGTTCTCTGGAAACACCATATATTTT
CDR3aa: CASSESPFSGNTIYF

v_gene: TRBV4-1
d_gene: NA
abundance: NA
j_gene: TRBJ2-4
CDR3nt: TGCGCCAGCAGCCAAGGTTACAGCCGGCTAGCCAAAAACATTCAGTACTTC
CDR3aa: CASSQGYSRLAKNIQYF